Each of the 30 T cell receptor beta chains below was sequenced from the same sample in a study of T-cell memory formation after mild COVID-19 (dated by TCRdb to the early 2020s). Library construction relied on 5' RACE. These reads were obtained on an Illumina NovaSeq 6000. TCRdb trimmed the raw reads at Q25, called clones with MiXCR and kept productive beta chains. Each CDR3 protein gets just one entry, which takes the most common genes and DNA from the rows behind it. This sample comprises a few hundred thousand distinct CDR3 sequences, less than 25% of them detected only once. The ten largest clones add up to under 8.5% of the sample. The sequenced sample consisted of PBMCs or a T cell subset sorted from them (not recorded which). These receptors all stem from an adult woman who had mild COVID-19 (a few samples of this study predate the infection). The sample titles of this study are shuffled in the database, so cell type and time point are left out; the donor was told from shared clones.

The DNA for the CDR3 is TGTGCCAGCAGTTCCGGACAGGGGTATAATTCACCCCTCCACTTT. Residues: CASSSGQGYNSPLHF. The rearrangement joins TRBV6-5 to TRBJ1-6; the match to TRBD1 covers 9 bases. CDR1 is MNHEY, CDR2 SVGAGI, per germline. The trim removed 4 bases at V and 4 bases at J, leaving 2 bases unmatched. This CDR3 contains 15 residues.

This rearrangement joins TRBV5-6 to TRBJ2-7, with 10 bases fitting TRBD2. From germline, CDR1 is SGHDT and CDR2 YYEEEE. The CDR3 runs to 17 residues. Trimming removed 2 bases from V and 3 bases from J; junction bases left unmatched: 11. Written as DNA, the CDR3 is TGTGCCAGCAGCTTCGGCTGGTCTAGCGGGAGCATCTACGAGCAGTACTTC. It codes for CASSFGWSSGSIYEQYF.

J is TRBJ2-5 and V is TRBV6-5, with a weak D call TRBD1 (5 bases). The V gene lost 6 bases and the J gene lost 4 bases, with 15 bases spanning the gap. The CDR3 is made up of 14 amino acids. CDR1 MNHEY and CDR2 SVGAGI come from the germline V gene. The CDR3 region has the DNA TGTGCCAGCAGGCCCTACAGGAGTGGAGAGACCCAGTACTTC. Amino acids: CASRPYRSGETQYF.

The gene calls are TRBV20-1 and TRBJ2-1; 15 positions agree with TRBD2. This CDR3 spans 17 amino acids. Trimming at V came to 6 bases and at J to 6 bases, leaving 12 bases not matched to a gene. The germline V gene encodes CDR1 DFQATT and CDR2 SNEGSKA (reference sequence). The CDR3 DNA is TGCAGTGCAGCCAAAGGACTAGCGGGAGGGCGCGGCAATGAGCAGTTCTTC. This gives the protein CSAAKGLAGGRGNEQFF.

This clonotype was found many times. The chain uses TRBV12-3 or TRBV12-4 and TRBJ2-3; 9 bases line up with TRBD1. Trimming removed 5 bases from V and 8 bases from J; junction bases left unmatched: 5. The CDR3 runs to 13 residues. The CDR3 here is CASSATGGLTQYF. CDR3 in DNA: TGTGCCAGCAGTGCAACAGGGGGCCTTACGCAGTATTTT.

J is TRBJ1-1 and V is TRBV6-1, with TRBD1 identical over 10 bases. J was trimmed by 3 bases and V by 5 bases; bases with no gene match: 6. Germline V gene sequence: CDR1 MNHNS, CDR2 SASEGT. The CDR3 contains 15 residues. The CDR3 DNA reads TGTGCCAGCAGTCCTGACAGGGGGCGAGACACTGAAGCTTTCTTT. Its translation is CASSPDRGRDTEAFF.

The gene calls are TRBV29-1 and TRBJ2-7; D might be TRBD1 or TRBD2, each matching 6 bases. The CDR3 runs 15 residues. Germline V gene lookup returns CDR1 SQVTM and CDR2 ANQGSEA. Trimming took off 7 bases at V and 6 bases at J, with 25 bases between the two ends. The CDR3 protein is CSGGPSTLGGAEQYF. In DNA, the CDR3 is TGCAGCGGTGGACCATCCACTCTGGGGGGCGCCGAGCAGTACTTC.

The V call is TRBV12-3 or TRBV12-4, the J call TRBJ1-6; 7 nucleotides match TRBD1. The CDR3 consists of 15 residues. The junction had 9 bases not matched to a gene; V was cut back by 6 bases and J by 7 bases. The CDR3 region is CASSPLTGMNSPLHF. The CDR3 coding sequence is TGTGCCAGCAGCCCGCTGACAGGGATGAATTCACCCCTCCACTTT.

The rearrangement links TRBV12-3 or TRBV12-4 to TRBJ1-5; no clear D gene. This CDR3 has 10 amino acids. V was shortened by 8 bases and J by 9 bases, with 8 bases between the two germline ends. This chain's CDR3 is CASGDWPQHF. In nucleotides, the CDR3 is TGTGCCAGCGGAGATTGGCCCCAGCATTTT.

This clonotype showed up just a few times. The CDR3 region has the DNA TGTGCCAGCAGTTACTCCCAAGAGACCCAGTACTTC. It codes for CASSYSQETQYF. The rearrangement uses TRBV12-3 or TRBV12-4 and TRBJ2-5, with no clear D. The CDR3 is 12 residues long. V shed 4 bases and J shed 1 base, with 4 bases lying between them.

This clonotype was counted only a few times. V and J are TRBV9 and TRBJ1-2; D unresolved. CDR1 is SGDLS, CDR2 YYNGEE, per germline. V gave up 0 bases and J gave up 1 base, with 7 bases separating them. The CDR3 has 14 residues. The CDR3 bases are TGTGCCAGCAGCGTAGGGGCGGATAACTATGGCTACACCTTC. It encodes CASSVGADNYGYTF. The variable domain in full, completed from reference TRBV9 and TRBJ1-2, reads DSGVTQTPKHLITATGQRVTLRCSPRSGDLSVYWYQQSLDQGLQFLIQYYNGEERAKGNILERFSAQQFPDLHSELNLSSLELGDSALYFCASSVGADNYGYTFGSGTRLTVV.

The chain combines TRBV5-1 with TRBJ2-7; 10 bases are shared with TRBD1. This CDR3 has 16 residues. Unmatched junction bases numbered 8, after V lost 3 bases and J lost 2 bases. Germline CDR1 reads SGHRS; CDR2 reads YFSETQ. The CDR3 DNA reads as TGCGCCAGCAGCTCGGCCGGGACAGGGGACCCCTACGAGCAGTACTTC. Translating it yields CASSSAGTGDPYEQYF. Full variable domain (outside the CDR3, taken from reference TRBV5-1 and TRBJ2-7): KAGVTQTPRYLIKTRGQQVTLSCSPISGHRSVSWYQQTPGQGLQFLFEYFSETQRNKGNFPGRFSGRQFSNSRSEMNVSTLELGDSALYLCASSSAGTGDPYEQYFGPGTRLTVT.

V is TRBV6-6 and J is TRBJ2-5; D is possibly TRBD2 (6 bases). With 2 bases removed from V and 2 bases from J, the gap between germline ends came to 9 bases. CDR3 length: 14 amino acids. Germline CDR1 MNHNY, CDR2 SVGAGI (reference sequence). The CDR3 here is CASSYTRGQETQYF. Here the CDR3 DNA reads TGTGCCAGCAGTTACACTCGGGGGCAAGAGACCCAGTACTTC.

This clonotype was observed a handful of times. The chain carries TRBV12-3 or TRBV12-4 and TRBJ1-1, with D perhaps TRBD1 (5 bases). Trimming took off 6 bases at V and 5 bases at J, with 13 bases between the two ends. This CDR3 is built from 13 residues. The CDR3 protein is CASSNWGHTEAFF. The DNA for the CDR3 is TGTGCCAGCAGCAATTGGGGCCATACTGAAGCTTTCTTT.

In this sample, this clonotype turned up a few times. V is TRBV5-1 and J is TRBJ2-1; no reliable D call. Germline V gene data show CDR1 as SGHRS and CDR2 as YFSETQ. V lost 0 bases to trimming and J lost 0 bases, with 10 bases between them. The CDR3 loop spans 16 amino acids. This CDR3 is CASSLGLQSSYNEQFF. The CDR3 DNA sequence: TGCGCCAGCAGCTTGGGGTTACAGAGCTCCTACAATGAGCAGTTCTTC.

The chain is built from TRBV24-1 and TRBJ2-2; 7 bases align to TRBD2. This CDR3 is built from 14 residues. Germline values: CDR1 KGHDR, CDR2 SFDVKD. The V segment lost 9 bases and the J segment 0 bases; nucleotides outside the gene matches: 3. The CDR3 protein is CATRGRANTGELFF. The CDR3 DNA follows: TGTGCCACCCGTGGGAGGGCGAACACCGGGGAGCTGTTTTTT.

This clonotype was observed many times. The CDR3 region is CAISTPNGQAGSYEQYF. In nucleotides, the CDR3 is TGTGCCATCAGTACGCCAAACGGACAGGCGGGCTCCTACGAGCAGTACTTC. The rearrangement links TRBV10-3 to TRBJ2-7; TRBD1 aligns across 7 bases. The J segment lost 0 bases and the V segment lost 5 bases, leaving 13 bases of the junction unmatched. The germline gives CDR1 ENHRY, CDR2 SYGVKD. The CDR3 consists of 17 residues.

CDR3 loop: CASSLNEGGKLFF. The DNA for the CDR3 is TGTGCCAGCAGCCTCAACGAAGGGGGAAAACTGTTTTTT. The genes are TRBV14 and TRBJ1-4; the D gene is possibly TRBD1 (6 bases). The CDR3 consists of 13 residues. V was trimmed by 4 bases and J by 10 bases, leaving 13 bases between them. The V gene's germline CDR1 is SGHDN and CDR2 FVKESK.

In this sample, this clonotype turned up a few times. The chain employs TRBV5-1 and TRBJ2-3; D might be TRBD2 (6 bases). The CDR3 runs to 11 residues. CDR1 SGHRS and CDR2 YFSETQ come from the germline V gene. Trimming stripped 4 bases from V and 6 bases from J, with 6 bases between. The CDR3 nucleotides are TGCGCCAGCAGCCGGGAGGATACGCAGTATTTT. As protein: CASSREDTQYF. The whole variable domain, remainder taken from reference TRBV5-1 and TRBJ2-3, is KAGVTQTPRYLIKTRGQQVTLSCSPISGHRSVSWYQQTPGQGLQFLFEYFSETQRNKGNFPGRFSGRQFSNSRSEMNVSTLELGDSALYLCASSREDTQYFGPGTRLTVL.

The table lists this clonotype with a few counts. The chain links TRBV18 to TRBJ2-1; 12 bases fit TRBD2. The junction had 3 bases not matched to a gene; V was cut back by 3 bases and J by 6 bases. In germline, CDR1 is KGHSH, CDR2 LQKENI. The CDR3 length is 15 residues. The chain's CDR3 is CASSPSSGGVNEQFF. In DNA form, the CDR3 reads TGTGCCAGCTCACCGTCTAGCGGGGGGGTCAATGAGCAGTTCTTC.

The chain employs TRBV3-1 and TRBJ1-1, with D unclear. The germline V and J ends were trimmed by 5 bases and 4 bases, with 14 bases remaining between them. The CDR3 totals 14 residues. Per the germline V gene, CDR1 is LGHDT and CDR2 is YNNKEL (reference sequence). This CDR3 is CASSSFEGSTEAFF. CDR3 in DNA: TGTGCCAGCAGCTCGTTTGAGGGAAGCACTGAAGCTTTCTTT.

The chain employs TRBV5-3 and TRBJ2-2; TRBD2 agrees at 7 bases. TRBV5-3 is assigned to the ORF class and has an uncertain function. V dropped 4 bases and J dropped 6; count of bases not matched to a gene: 6. The CDR3 is 14 residues long. The CDR3 nucleotides read TGTGCCAGAAGCCTGACTAGCTTCCCCGGGGAGCTGTTTTTT. Translating gives CARSLTSFPGELFF.

The chain recombines TRBV7-6 with TRBJ2-1; D tentatively fits TRBD1 or TRBD2 (5 bases each). This CDR3 has 15 amino acids. With 5 bases removed from V and 9 bases from J, the gap between germline ends came to 20 bases. In germline, CDR1 is SGHVS, CDR2 FNYEAQ. The DNA of the CDR3 is TGTGCCAGCAGCCCCGGGCCTAGTGCTGGGGGTGAGCAGTTCTTC. It is translated as CASSPGPSAGGEQFF.

This sequence joins TRBV11-2 and TRBJ1-1, with 10 bases matching TRBD1. The CDR3 contains 16 residues. In germline, CDR1 is SGHAT, CDR2 FQNNGV. With V trimmed by 0 bases and J by 4 bases, 5 bases remained unmatched. DNA for the CDR3: TGTGCCAGCAGCTTAGAGTTCGGGACAGGGGTCACTGAAGCTTTCTTT. Encoded protein: CASSLEFGTGVTEAFF.

This clonotype was detected only a few times. V and J are TRBV30 and TRBJ1-5; D gene ambiguous. The V end was cut by 0 bases, the J end by 1 base, with 10 bases between. In germline, CDR1 is GTSNPN, CDR2 SVGIG (reference sequence). The CDR3 is 15 residues long. The CDR3 nucleotides read TGTGCCTGGAGTGTATTCGTAGAGAGCAATCAGCCCCAGCATTTT. It yields the protein CAWSVFVESNQPQHF.

The chain links TRBV7-3 to TRBJ1-1, with 9 bases that match TRBD1. The CDR3 totals 14 residues. CDR1 is SGHTA, CDR2 FQGTGA, per germline. The ends lost 5 bases at V and 6 bases at J; junction bases unmatched: 7. This chain's CDR3 is CASSPGQGGSEAFF. In nucleotides, the CDR3 is TGTGCCAGCAGCCCGGGACAGGGAGGGTCTGAAGCTTTCTTT. Combining the CDR3 with reference TRBV7-3 and TRBJ1-1 gives the whole variable domain GAGVSQTPSNKVTEKGKYVELRCDPISGHTALYWYRQSLGQGPEFLIYFQGTGAADDSGLPNDRFFAVRPEGSVSTLKIQRTERGDSAVYLCASSPGQGGSEAFFGQGTRLTVV.

V and J are TRBV14 and TRBJ2-1, with D perhaps matching TRBD2 (6 bases). V lost 1 base and J lost 12, with 10 bases in between. Per germline, CDR1 SGHDN and CDR2 FVKESK. The CDR3 covers 12 residues. The CDR3 protein is CASSQGGGGQFF. In nucleotides, the CDR3 is TGTGCCAGCAGCCAAGGTGGGGGAGGGCAGTTCTTC.

This clonotype was seen only a few times. The chain recombines TRBV29-1 with TRBJ1-1; no clear D. Germline CDR1 is SQVTM and CDR2 is ANQGSEA. This CDR3 is 16 amino acids long. Trimming stripped 0 bases from V and 0 bases from J, with 14 bases between. The CDR3 loop is CSVEERLVILNTEAFF. The CDR3 DNA follows: TGCAGCGTTGAAGAGAGGTTGGTTATTCTGAACACTGAAGCTTTCTTT.

V is TRBV27 and J is TRBJ1-6; TRBD1 might be the D (5 bases). From germline, CDR1 is MNHEY and CDR2 SMNVEV (reference sequence). The CDR3 has 15 amino acids. Trimming took 0 bases from V and 7 from J, leaving 10 bases between them. Here the CDR3 DNA reads TGTGCCAGCAGTTTATCCCAGGGAAGAAATTCACCCCTCCACTTT. Amino acids: CASSLSQGRNSPLHF.

This clonotype was recorded a few times. The V call is TRBV20-1, the J call TRBJ2-7, with TRBD1 matching over 9 bases. This CDR3 contains 11 residues. Looked up from germline, CDR1 is DFQATT and CDR2 is SNEGSKA (reference sequence). V gave up 6 bases and J gave up 7 bases; unmatched junction bases: 4. The CDR3 is CSATGGWEQYF. The CDR3 bases are TGCAGTGCAACAGGGGGCTGGGAGCAGTACTTC.